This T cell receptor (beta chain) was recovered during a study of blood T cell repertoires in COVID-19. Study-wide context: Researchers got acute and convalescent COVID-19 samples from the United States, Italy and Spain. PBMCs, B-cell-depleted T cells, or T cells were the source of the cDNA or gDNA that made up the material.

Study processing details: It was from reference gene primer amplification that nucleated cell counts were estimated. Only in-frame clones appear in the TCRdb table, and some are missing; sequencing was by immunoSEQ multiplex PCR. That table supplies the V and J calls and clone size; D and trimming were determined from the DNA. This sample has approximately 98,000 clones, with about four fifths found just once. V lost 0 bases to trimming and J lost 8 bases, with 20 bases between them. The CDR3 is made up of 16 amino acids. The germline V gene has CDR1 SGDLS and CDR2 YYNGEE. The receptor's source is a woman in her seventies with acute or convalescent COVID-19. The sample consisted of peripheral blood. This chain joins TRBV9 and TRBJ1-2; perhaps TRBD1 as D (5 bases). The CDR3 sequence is CASSVDAYEDIDGYTF. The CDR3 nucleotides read TGTGCCAGCAGCGTAGACGCCTATGAGGACATTGACGGCTACACCTTC. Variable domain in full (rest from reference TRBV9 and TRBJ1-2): DSGVTQTPKHLITATGQRVTLRCSPRSGDLSVYWYQQSLDQGLQFLIQYYNGEERAKGNILERFSAQQFPDLHSELNLSSLELGDSALYFCASSVDAYEDIDGYTFGSGTRLTVV.